This TCR beta chain was obtained from a study of cytomegalovirus exposure and HLA in healthy donors. Germline loops: CDR1 MGHRA, CDR2 YSYEKL. The CDR3 contains 18 residues. Trimming took 1 base from V and 8 from J; bases not matched to a gene: 8. The PCR used 60 Vbeta and 13 Jbeta primers. Profiling relied on immunoSEQ multiplex PCR, and the TCRdb table lists in-frame clones only, not all of them. The sample holds 150,000 to 160,000 clones, 80% seen once. The sample taken for sequencing was PBMCs. The chain combines TRBV4-1 with TRBJ2-1; 16 nucleotides line up with TRBD2. The clonotype comes from a woman in her 40s in good health and CMV-seropositive. Here the CDR3 reads CASSQGRGLAGGLDEQFF. DNA for the CDR3: TGCGCCAGCAGCCAAGGCCGGGGACTAGCGGGAGGGCTGGATGAGCAGTTCTTC.